A single sample gave rise to the 32 T cell receptor beta chains below, sequenced in a study of shared clonotypes between healthy human individuals. Here immunoSEQ multiplex PCR was the method, and the copy in TCRdb shows in-frame clones only, minus some. Of over 400,000 clones in the sample, about 96% were seen once. The sequencing input was naive CD4+ T cells sorted from blood. The subset was: CD45RA+ positively selected. The source is a woman in her 30s in good health.

The CDR3 loop is CASSSGGSGREKLFF. The CDR3 DNA sequence: TGTGCCAGCAGCTCGGGGGGGTCAGGGCGAGAAAAACTGTTTTTT. The rearrangement joins TRBV5-4 to TRBJ1-4; maybe TRBD1 (5 bases). V dropped 3 bases and J dropped 8 bases, with 17 bases sitting between them. There are 15 residues in the CDR3. Germline lookup yields CDR1 SGHNT and CDR2 YYREEE (reference sequence).

The chain links TRBV11-2 to TRBJ2-5; D unclear. Germline lookup yields CDR1 SGHAT and CDR2 FQNNGV. The CDR3 covers 14 residues. The germline V and J ends were trimmed by 5 bases and 0 bases, with 10 bases remaining between them. The CDR3 DNA reads as TGTGCCAGCAGCCCCGGCGGACACCAAGAGACCCAGTACTTC. This translates into CASSPGGHQETQYF.

The gene calls are TRBV27 and TRBJ2-1; D is undetermined. In germline, CDR1 is MNHEY, CDR2 SMNVEV (reference sequence). The germline V and J ends were trimmed by 5 bases and 0 bases, with 8 bases remaining between them. This CDR3 region has 14 residues. The CDR3 region is CASSRLHSYNEQFF. CDR3 coding DNA: TGTGCCAGCAGTCGACTCCACTCCTACAATGAGCAGTTCTTC.

The rearrangement links TRBV7-3 to TRBJ2-7; D remains ambiguous. Trimming pared 8 bases from V and 4 bases from J, leaving 15 bases between. The CDR3 totals 13 residues. CDR1 and CDR2 from the germline V gene are SGHTA and FQGTGA. In DNA, the CDR3 is TGTGCCAGCGCGTGGACCAACGGTTACGAGCAGTACTTC. Translating it yields CASAWTNGYEQYF. Based on the CDR3 plus reference TRBV7-3 and TRBJ2-7, the full variable domain is GAGVSQTPSNKVTEKGKYVELRCDPISGHTALYWYRQSLGQGPEFLIYFQGTGAADDSGLPNDRFFAVRPEGSVSTLKIQRTERGDSAVYLCASAWTNGYEQYFGPGTRLTVT.

V usage is TRBV7-2 and J usage is TRBJ1-5, with TRBD1 matching over 8 bases. CDR1 and CDR2 (germline): SGHTA, FQGNSA. V trimming: 1 base; J trimming: 0 bases; junction bases outside the gene matches: 8. CDR3 size: 18 residues. For the CDR3, the DNA is TGTGCCAGCAGCTTAGGGGGCAGGGGGCTATATAGCAATCAGCCCCAGCATTTT. Translated: CASSLGGRGLYSNQPQHF.

The genes are TRBV14 and TRBJ2-7; possible D gene TRBD2, 6 bases. Between the trimmed V and J ends, which lost 0 bases and 4 bases, there was a span of 10 bases. CDR3 length: 14 amino acids. CDR1 is SGHDN and CDR2 is FVKESK in the germline V gene. The CDR3 loop is CASSQDWSGYEQYF. The CDR3 DNA is TGTGCCAGCAGCCAAGATTGGAGCGGGTACGAGCAGTACTTC.

The chain employs TRBV28 and TRBJ2-7; 10 nucleotides agree with TRBD2. Looked up from germline, CDR1 is MDHEN and CDR2 is SYDVKM. This CDR3 has 16 residues. V lost 4 bases and J lost 2; bases outside the gene matches: 8. In DNA, the CDR3 is TGTGCCAGCAGTTCCAGCGGGAGGGCCGAAACCTACGAGCAGTACTTC. Translating gives CASSSSGRAETYEQYF.

This chain links TRBV19 with TRBJ1-2; 7 bases agree with TRBD1. The J segment lost 9 bases and the V segment lost 8 bases, leaving 15 bases of the junction unmatched. The CDR3 sequence is 14 residues long. Germline V gives CDR1 LNHDA, CDR2 SQIVND (reference sequence). This CDR3 is CASFEGAGGVRYTF. CDR3 sequence (DNA): TGTGCCAGTTTCGAGGGGGCCGGAGGGGTACGCTACACCTTC.

Only one count was recorded for this clone. The chain employs TRBV4-2 and TRBJ2-7; 16 bases map to TRBD2. This CDR3 has 17 amino acids. V was clipped by 2 bases and J by 6 bases; unmatched bases: 7. CDR1 and CDR2 from the germline V gene are LGHNA and YNFKEQ. In DNA form, the CDR3 reads TGTGCCAGCAGCCAACCGGGACTAGCGGGAGGGCCCAGCGAGCAGTACTTC. Protein product: CASSQPGLAGGPSEQYF.

The rearrangement links TRBV18 to TRBJ2-7; 8 positions agree with TRBD2. With 6 bases clipped from V and 4 bases from J, the junction kept 8 bases outside the gene matches. The CDR3 spans 14 residues. Per the germline V gene, CDR1 is KGHSH and CDR2 is LQKENI. The CDR3 region has the DNA TGTGCCAGCTCGCTAGCGGGCCCCGGTTACGAGCAGTACTTC. This gives the protein CASSLAGPGYEQYF.

The chain couples TRBV10-1 to TRBJ2-7, with 14 bases that match TRBD2. The CDR3 loop spans 23 amino acids. Germline CDR1 WNHNN, CDR2 SYGVQD (reference sequence). V lost 5 bases to trimming and J lost 5 bases; unmatched junction nucleotides: 29. The CDR3 protein is CASSTLLSARGLGTSGSKDEQYF. CDR3 sequence (DNA): TGCGCCAGCAGTACCCTGCTCTCAGCACGGGGCCTCGGGACTAGCGGGAGTAAGGACGAGCAGTACTTC.

V and J are TRBV10-2 and TRBJ2-1; 10 nucleotides agree with TRBD2. V shed 6 bases and J 6 bases; nucleotides not matched to a gene: 5. From germline, CDR1 is WSHSY and CDR2 SAAADI. This CDR3 spans 14 amino acids. The CDR3 region has the DNA TGCGCCAGCAGACTAGCGGGAAGTGTCAATGAGCAGTTCTTC. Protein sequence: CASRLAGSVNEQFF.

The CDR3 loop reads CSEKESTDTQYF. The CDR3 DNA follows: TGCAGCGAAAAGGAGAGTACAGATACGCAGTATTTT. The chain links TRBV29-1 to TRBJ2-3, with D unclear. Trimming cost V 7 bases and J 3 bases, with 11 bases left between them. Germline loops: CDR1 SQVTM, CDR2 ANQGSEA. There are 12 residues in the CDR3.

The chain combines TRBV28 with TRBJ1-2, with a possible D match to TRBD1 (6 bases). Germline CDR1 is MDHEN and CDR2 is SYDVKM. The CDR3 spans 14 residues. The germline V and J ends were trimmed by 5 bases and 5 bases, with 15 bases remaining between them. The CDR3 DNA reads TGTGCCAGCAGTAACCCCGGGACACCGTATGGCTACACCTTC. Translating it yields CASSNPGTPYGYTF.

The chain carries TRBV10-3 and TRBJ2-7; 9 positions match TRBD1. The CDR3 spans 14 residues. V gave up 6 bases and J gave up 4 bases; unmatched junction bases: 7. Germline V gives CDR1 ENHRY, CDR2 SYGVKD. The CDR3 is CAIRMGQGTYEQYF. DNA of the CDR3: TGTGCCATCAGGATGGGACAGGGAACATACGAGCAGTACTTC.

The gene calls are TRBV6-5 and TRBJ2-1; 7 nucleotides align to TRBD2. The CDR3 loop spans 13 amino acids. CDR1 and CDR2 (germline): MNHEY, SVGAGI. The junction had 3 bases not matched to a gene; V was cut back by 6 bases and J by 4 bases. CDR3 sequence reads: CASSLAEYNEQFF. CDR3 bases: TGTGCCAGCAGCCTAGCGGAGTACAATGAGCAGTTCTTC.

The chain employs TRBV28 and TRBJ1-1, with D possibly being TRBD1 (5 bases). Germline V gene sequence: CDR1 MDHEN, CDR2 SYDVKM. The V end was cut by 4 bases, the J end by 5 bases, with 11 bases between. This CDR3 has 13 residues. The chain's CDR3 is CASSSGTGTEAFF. The CDR3 DNA reads TGTGCCAGCAGTTCGGGGACGGGGACTGAAGCTTTCTTT.

The chain uses TRBV18 and TRBJ2-1; D ambiguous. Trimming cost V 3 bases and J 6 bases, with 12 bases left between them. Germline CDR1 is KGHSH and CDR2 is LQKENI. The CDR3 is 14 amino acids. CDR3 loop: CASSPGSGPNEQFF. The CDR3 DNA follows: TGTGCCAGCTCACCGGGTTCGGGCCCCAATGAGCAGTTCTTC.

The chain has TRBV28 and TRBJ1-2; D may be TRBD1 (6 bases). With 5 bases removed from V and 7 bases from J, the gap between germline ends came to 20 bases. This CDR3 spans 15 amino acids. The germline CDR1 and CDR2 sequences are MDHEN and SYDVKM. CDR3 loop: CASSTRGRGTIGYTF. The CDR3 DNA is TGTGCCAGCAGTACCAGGGGAAGGGGGACTATTGGCTACACCTTC.

The chain couples TRBV5-4 to TRBJ2-5; D might be TRBD1 or TRBD2, each matching 5 bases. Germline V gene data show CDR1 as SGHNT and CDR2 as YYREEE (reference sequence). This CDR3 spans 14 amino acids. V shed 0 bases and J shed 4 bases, with 10 bases lying between them. The CDR3 nucleotides are TGTGCCAGCAGCTTGGAGGCAGGGACAGAGACCCAGTACTTC. Protein product: CASSLEAGTETQYF.

The V and J genes are TRBV6-6 and TRBJ2-3; D not certain. This CDR3 is 15 amino acids long. Germline assignment: CDR1 MNHNY and CDR2 SVGAGI (reference sequence). Between the trimmed V and J ends, which lost 0 bases and 4 bases, there was a span of 11 bases. The CDR3, as DNA: TGTGCCAGCAGTTACTCGAAGACGAGGCCAGATACGCAGTATTTT. This gives the protein CASSYSKTRPDTQYF.

V gene TRBV27 combines with J gene TRBJ1-1, with 8 bases identical to TRBD1. Germline trimming cut 6 bases from V and 5 bases from J; bases unmatched to any gene: 5. Germline V CDR1 and CDR2: MNHEY, SMNVEV (reference sequence). This CDR3 is 13 amino acids long. The DNA of the CDR3 is TGTGCCAGCAGCGGACAGGGAAGGACTGAAGCTTTCTTT. Amino acids: CASSGQGRTEAFF.

The chain couples TRBV5-4 to TRBJ2-1, with D possibly matching TRBD1 (6 bases). The CDR3 is 14 amino acids. Between the trimmed V and J ends, which lost 0 bases and 14 bases, there was a span of 18 bases. The germline gives CDR1 SGHNT, CDR2 YYREEE (reference sequence). In DNA, the CDR3 is TGTGCCAGCAGCTTGGACGCAGGGGCAAGCCGAGAGTTCTTC. This encodes CASSLDAGASREFF.

V gene TRBV25-1 combines with J gene TRBJ2-3; D possibly uses TRBD1 or TRBD2 (5 bases each). The CDR3 extends over 16 amino acids. V was trimmed by 4 bases and J by 1 base, leaving 15 bases between them. Germline V gene lookup returns CDR1 MGHDK and CDR2 SYGVNS. The DNA of the CDR3 is TGTGCCAGCAGTGGCCCGTGGCAGGGAGGCACAGATACGCAGTATTTT. Protein: CASSGPWQGGTDTQYF. Variable domain in full (rest from reference TRBV25-1 and TRBJ2-3): EADIYQTPRYLVIGTGKKITLECSQTMGHDKMYWYQQDPGMELHLIHYSYGVNSTEKGDLSSESTVSRIRTEHFPLTLESARPSHTSQYLCASSGPWQGGTDTQYFGPGTRLTVL.

This sequence joins TRBV6-1 and TRBJ1-2, with D unclear. Germline V gene data show CDR1 as MNHNS and CDR2 as SASEGT. V lost 4 bases and J lost 3, with 9 bases in between. The CDR3 consists of 13 residues. The CDR3 DNA sequence: TGTGCCAGCAGTGGGGCGGCTTACTATGGCTACACCTTC. Protein product: CASSGAAYYGYTF.

The chain is built from TRBV7-3 and TRBJ2-7, with D possibly being TRBD1 or TRBD2 (5 bases each). In germline, CDR1 is SGHTA, CDR2 FQGTGA. The CDR3 runs 15 residues. V shed 2 bases and J shed 3 bases, with 14 bases lying between them. In nucleotides, the CDR3 is TGTGCCAGCAGCTTATCCCGGGGCGAGGTCTACGAGCAGTACTTC. Amino acid sequence: CASSLSRGEVYEQYF.

The chain couples TRBV28 to TRBJ2-1, with TRBD1 matching 9 bases. This CDR3 comprises 18 residues. CDR1 and CDR2 from the germline V gene are MDHEN and SYDVKM. The trim removed 6 bases at V and 4 bases at J, leaving 16 bases unmatched. CDR3 sequence: CASREQGAPTTGYNEQFF. The CDR3 bases are TGTGCCAGCAGAGAACAGGGGGCCCCAACGACCGGGTACAATGAGCAGTTCTTC.

V gene TRBV19 combines with J gene TRBJ1-2; D may be TRBD1 (5 bases). This CDR3 is built from 15 residues. Germline assignment: CDR1 LNHDA and CDR2 SQIVND (reference sequence). The V end was cut by 5 bases, the J end by 0 bases, with 13 bases between. The CDR3 nucleotides are TGTGCCAGTAGTGCAGAGACAGCAGCTAACTATGGCTACACCTTC. It codes for CASSAETAANYGYTF.

This clone appeared a few times. The rearrangement joins TRBV29-1 to TRBJ1-2; 7 nucleotides match TRBD1. The CDR3 is 13 residues long. V gave up 7 bases and J gave up 3 bases; unmatched junction bases: 8. Germline values: CDR1 SQVTM, CDR2 ANQGSEA. The CDR3 DNA reads as TGCAGCGCTGGGGACAGTTGGGACTATGGCTACACCTTC. Its protein product is CSAGDSWDYGYTF.

The V call is TRBV10-1, the J call TRBJ2-7; D is unresolved. Germline assignment: CDR1 WNHNN and CDR2 SYGVQD (reference sequence). CDR3 length: 12 amino acids. The V and J ends lost 3 bases and 0 bases respectively, with 3 bases between them. The CDR3: CASSDHSYEQYF. Written as DNA, the CDR3 is TGCGCCAGCAGTGACCACTCCTACGAGCAGTACTTC.

The chain couples TRBV2 to TRBJ1-1; D unresolved. The CDR3 spans 14 residues. Trimming shortened V by 7 bases and J by 0 bases, and 12 bases separated the two germline ends. CDR1 is SNHLY, CDR2 FYNNEI, per germline. The CDR3 region has the DNA TGTGCCAGCAAGAGAACGGAGGTGAACACTGAAGCTTTCTTT. Translation gives CASKRTEVNTEAFF.

The chain has TRBV27 and TRBJ2-7, with TRBD2 identical over 11 bases. Germline V gene sequence: CDR1 MNHEY, CDR2 SMNVEV (reference sequence). The V and J ends lost 4 bases and 2 bases, in that order; junction bases with no gene match: 10. CDR3 size: 17 residues. The CDR3 DNA reads TGTGCCAGCAGTTCTTCACCACTAGCGGGGGCCCCCTACGAGCAGTACTTC. It is translated as CASSSSPLAGAPYEQYF.